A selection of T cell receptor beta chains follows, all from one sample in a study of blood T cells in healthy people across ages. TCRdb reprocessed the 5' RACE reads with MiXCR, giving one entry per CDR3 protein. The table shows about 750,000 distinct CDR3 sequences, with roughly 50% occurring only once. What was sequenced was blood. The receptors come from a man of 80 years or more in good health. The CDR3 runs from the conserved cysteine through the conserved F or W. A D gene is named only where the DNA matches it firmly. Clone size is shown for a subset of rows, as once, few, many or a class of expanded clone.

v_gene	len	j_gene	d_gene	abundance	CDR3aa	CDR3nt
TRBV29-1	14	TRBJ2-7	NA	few	CSVEDPPVSYEQYF	TGCAGCGTTGAAGATCCCCCCGTTTCCTACGAGCAGTACTTC
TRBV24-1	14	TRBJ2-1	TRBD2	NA	CATSGSRELHEQFF	TGTGCCACCAGTGGGTCGCGGGAGCTCCATGAGCAGTTCTTC
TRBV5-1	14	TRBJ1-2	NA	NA	CASSSVGGNDGYTF	TGCGCCAGCAGCTCGGTCGGGGGGAACGATGGCTACACTTTC
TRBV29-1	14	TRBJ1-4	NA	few	CSGAAGTWNEKLFF	TGCAGCGGTGCGGCCGGGACATGGAATGAAAAACTGTTTTTT
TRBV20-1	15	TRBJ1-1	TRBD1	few	CSALGTGGPSTEAFF	TGCAGTGCCCTCGGGACAGGGGGTCCGAGCACTGAAGCTTTCTTT
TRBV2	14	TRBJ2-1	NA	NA	CATAQGPSYNEQFF	TGTGCCACCGCACAGGGCCCCTCCTACAATGAGCAGTTCTTC
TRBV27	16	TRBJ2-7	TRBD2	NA	CASSTARGGETHEQYF	TGTGCCAGCAGTACGGCGCGGGGGGGAGAAACCCACGAGCAGTACTTC
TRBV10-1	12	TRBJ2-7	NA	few	CAGTGSPYEQYF	TGCGCCGGCACGGGGTCCCCCTACGAGCAGTACTTC
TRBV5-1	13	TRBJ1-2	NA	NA	CASSTEGGYGYTF	TGCGCCAGCAGCACCGAGGGGGGATATGGCTACACCTTC
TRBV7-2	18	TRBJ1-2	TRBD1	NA	CASSPGFSDRVYQGGYTF	TGTGCCAGCAGCCCGGGCTTTTCGGACAGGGTATACCAAGGTGGCTACACCTTC
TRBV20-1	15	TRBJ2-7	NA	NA	CSARERRGRTYEQYF	TGCAGTGCTAGAGAAAGACGGGGCCGGACCTACGAGCAGTACTTC
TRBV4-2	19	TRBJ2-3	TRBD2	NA	CASSQDRSGLADGTDTQYF	TGTGCCAGCAGCCAAGATAGGTCGGGACTAGCGGACGGCACAGATACGCAGTATTTT
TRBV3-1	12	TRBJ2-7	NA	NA	CASSQDQNEQYF	TGTGCCAGCAGCCAAGACCAGAACGAGCAGTACTTC
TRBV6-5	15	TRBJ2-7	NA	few	CASSYSGFPPTEQYF	TGTGCCAGCAGTTACTCGGGATTCCCTCCGACGGAGCAGTACTTC
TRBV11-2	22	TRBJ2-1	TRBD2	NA	CASSLDGFAGGNLRSSYNEQFF	TGTGCCAGCAGCTTAGACGGGTTTGCGGGAGGGAATCTGAGGAGCTCCTACAATGAGCAGTTCTTC
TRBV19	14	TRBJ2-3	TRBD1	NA	CASSTGTGHRDAYF	TGTGCCAGTAGTACCGGGACAGGGCACAGAGACGCGTATTTT
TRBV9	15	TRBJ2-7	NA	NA	CASSRLAGESYEQYF	TGTGCCAGCAGCCGGCTGGCGGGCGAGTCCTACGAGCAGTACTTC
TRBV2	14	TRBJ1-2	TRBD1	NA	CASSYGTGSYGYTF	TGTGCCAGCAGTTATGGGACAGGATCCTATGGCTACACCTTC
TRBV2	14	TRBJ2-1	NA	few	CASSERTAYNEQFF	TGTGCCAGCAGTGAAAGGACAGCATACAATGAGCAGTTCTTC
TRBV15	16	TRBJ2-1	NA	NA	CATSRDRVGTINEQFF	TGTGCCACCAGCAGAGATCGAGTCGGTACAATCAATGAGCAGTTCTTC
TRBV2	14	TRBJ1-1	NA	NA	CASSERFRAAEAFF	TGTGCCAGCAGTGAACGGTTTAGGGCGGCTGAAGCTTTCTTT
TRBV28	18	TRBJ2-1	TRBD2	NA	CASSLLKNSGSAYNEQFF	TGTGCCAGCAGTTTACTTAAGAATAGCGGGAGCGCATACAATGAGCAGTTCTTC
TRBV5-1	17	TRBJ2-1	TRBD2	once	CASSPWGGASGNNEQFF	TGCGCCAGCAGCCCGTGGGGAGGGGCTAGCGGGAACAATGAGCAGTTCTTC
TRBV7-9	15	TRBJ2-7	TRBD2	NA	CASSLVAGASYEQYF	TGCGCCAGCAGCTTAGTAGCGGGGGCCTCCTACGAGCAGTACTTC
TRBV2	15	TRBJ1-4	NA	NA	CASSQGPALGEKLFF	TGTGCCAGCAGTCAAGGTCCGGCGCTAGGGGAAAAACTGTTTTTT
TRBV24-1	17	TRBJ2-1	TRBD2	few	CATSDLPRTSGSGEQFF	TGTGCCACCAGTGATTTACCTAGGACTAGCGGGAGCGGGGAGCAGTTCTTC
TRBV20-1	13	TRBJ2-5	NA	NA	CSASRVIGETQYF	TGCAGTGCTAGCAGGGTAATTGGAGAGACCCAGTACTTC